The 8 T cell receptor beta chains below all came from one sample that was sequenced in a study of early T cells in non-severe SARS-CoV-2 infection. TCRdb re-called the 5' RACE reads with MiXCR, one entry per CDR3 protein. There are approximately 69,000 distinct CDR3 sequences in the sample; 10% to 15% occur only once, and roughly 6.1% lies in the top ten. Sequenced material: whole blood. These receptor sequences come from an adult who was a healthcare worker with PCR-confirmed SARS-CoV-2 infection or an uninfected control (not recorded which).

The CDR3 DNA reads TGTGCCAGCAGCGTCGGACAGGGGAGGAGCTACGAGCAGTACTTC. Residues: CASSVGQGRSYEQYF. The chain couples TRBV9 to TRBJ2-7, with 9 bases matching TRBD1. The CDR3 is made up of 15 amino acids. The germline V gene has CDR1 SGDLS and CDR2 YYNGEE. V trimming: 2 bases; J trimming: 3 bases; junction bases outside the gene matches: 6.

The table lists this clonotype with many counts. The rearrangement uses TRBV20-1 and TRBJ2-1, with 10 positions matching TRBD2. The ends lost 1 base at V and 3 bases at J; junction bases unmatched: 3. Per the germline V gene, CDR1 is DFQATT and CDR2 is SNEGSKA (reference sequence). The CDR3 extends over 15 amino acids. Written as DNA, the CDR3 is TGCAGTGCTAGAGGGACTAGCGGAGACTACAATGAGCAGTTCTTC. This gives the protein CSARGTSGDYNEQFF.

The chain employs TRBV20-1 and TRBJ2-1; weak D call: TRBD1 (5 bases). V was pared by 4 bases and J by 0 bases, with 10 bases between. Germline V gene sequence: CDR1 DFQATT, CDR2 SNEGSKA (reference sequence). This CDR3 contains 14 residues. Here the CDR3 reads CSANTGASYNEQFF. For the CDR3, the DNA is TGCAGTGCTAATACAGGTGCCTCCTACAATGAGCAGTTCTTC.

This clonotype occurred many times. The rearrangement links TRBV28 to TRBJ2-3; D is uncertain. Trimming took off 6 bases at V and 0 bases at J, with 7 bases between the two ends. The CDR3 is made up of 13 amino acids. From germline, CDR1 is MDHEN and CDR2 SYDVKM. CDR3 nucleotide sequence: TGTGCCAGCAGCCCCACGAGCACAGATACGCAGTATTTT. Encoded protein: CASSPTSTDTQYF.

The genes are TRBV29-1 and TRBJ2-3; D remains ambiguous. Deletions cut 4 bases from V and 2 bases from J, with 7 bases between. The CDR3 runs to 12 residues. Germline-derived CDR1 and CDR2 are SQVTM and ANQGSEA. The CDR3 spells CSVAGPTDTQYF. For the CDR3, the DNA is TGCAGCGTTGCAGGTCCCACAGATACGCAGTATTTT.

At least ten counts were recorded for this clonotype. The chain is built from TRBV10-1 and TRBJ2-3; weak D call: TRBD2 (6 bases). This CDR3 region has 12 residues. The germline CDR1 and CDR2 sequences are WNHNN and SYGVQD (reference sequence). V shed 6 bases and J shed 8 bases, with 12 bases lying between them. CDR3 region: CASSPPGGTQYF. The CDR3 bases are TGCGCCAGCAGCCCCCCCGGGGGTACGCAGTATTTT.

The rearrangement links TRBV7-9 to TRBJ2-1; TRBD2 might be the D (5 bases). Germline assignment: CDR1 SEHNR and CDR2 FQNEAQ (reference sequence). This CDR3 contains 16 residues. Trimming cost V 1 base and J 1 base, with 11 bases left between them. This CDR3 reads CASSLEGGRSYNEQFF. The DNA for the CDR3 is TGTGCCAGCAGCTTAGAAGGAGGAAGATCCTACAATGAGCAGTTCTTC.

At least ten counts were recorded for this clonotype. This chain connects TRBV19 to TRBJ1-1; D might be TRBD1 (6 bases). The CDR3 sequence is 12 residues long. Germline V CDR1 and CDR2: LNHDA, SQIVND (reference sequence). V lost 9 bases and J 6 bases, leaving 14 bases between the germline ends. CDR3 nucleotide sequence: TGTGCCAGCAGGGACACCCGATCTGAAGCTTTCTTT. This sequence encodes CASRDTRSEAFF.